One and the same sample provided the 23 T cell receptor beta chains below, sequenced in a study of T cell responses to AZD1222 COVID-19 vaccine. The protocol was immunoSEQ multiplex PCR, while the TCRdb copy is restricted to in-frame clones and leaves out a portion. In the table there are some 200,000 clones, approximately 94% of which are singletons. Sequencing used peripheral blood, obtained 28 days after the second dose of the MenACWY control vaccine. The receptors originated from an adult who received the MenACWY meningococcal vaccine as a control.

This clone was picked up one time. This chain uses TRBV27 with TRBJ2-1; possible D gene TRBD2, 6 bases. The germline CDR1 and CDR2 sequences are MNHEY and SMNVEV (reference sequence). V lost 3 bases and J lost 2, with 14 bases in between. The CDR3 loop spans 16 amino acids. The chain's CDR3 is CASSFLGTSAYNEQFF. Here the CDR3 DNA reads TGTGCCAGCAGTTTCCTCGGGACTTCCGCCTACAATGAGCAGTTCTTC.

The CDR3 DNA reads as TGTGCCACCAGCAGCGGGAACCAAAGGGGACAGGGTATGTTCCAAGAGACCCAGTACTTC. Its translation is CATSSGNQRGQGMFQETQYF. The chain carries TRBV15 and TRBJ2-5; 9 nucleotides match TRBD1. The CDR3 consists of 20 residues. V shed 3 bases, J shed 1 base, and the junction held 18 bases outside the gene matches. Germline V gene lookup returns CDR1 LNHNV and CDR2 YYDKDF (reference sequence).

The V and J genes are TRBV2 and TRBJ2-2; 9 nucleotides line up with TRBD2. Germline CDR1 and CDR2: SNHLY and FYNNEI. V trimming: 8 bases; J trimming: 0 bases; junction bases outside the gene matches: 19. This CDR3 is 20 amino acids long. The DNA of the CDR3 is TGTGCCAGCCTAATAATACCGGGACTAGCAACATTCGCGAACACCGGGGAGCTGTTTTTT. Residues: CASLIIPGLATFANTGELFF.

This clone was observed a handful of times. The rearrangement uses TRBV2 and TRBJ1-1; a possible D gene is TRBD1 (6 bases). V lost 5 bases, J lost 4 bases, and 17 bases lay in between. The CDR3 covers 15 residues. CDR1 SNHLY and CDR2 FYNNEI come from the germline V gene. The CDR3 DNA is TGTGCCAGCAGTAGCCAGGGGACGATCGGCACTGAAGCTTTCTTT. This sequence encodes CASSSQGTIGTEAFF.

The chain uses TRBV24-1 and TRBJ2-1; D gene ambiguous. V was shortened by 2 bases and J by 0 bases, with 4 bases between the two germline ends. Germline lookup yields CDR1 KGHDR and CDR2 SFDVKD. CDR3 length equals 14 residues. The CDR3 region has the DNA TGTGCCACCAGTGATTCGAGCTCCTACAATGAGCAGTTCTTC. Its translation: CATSDSSSYNEQFF.

The DNA of the CDR3 is TGTGCCAGCAGCCAGGGACTAGATTGGGAAGAGACCCAGTACTTC. The encoded protein is CASSQGLDWEETQYF. V is TRBV5-4 and J is TRBJ2-5, with 8 nucleotides matching TRBD2. The junction had 8 bases not matched to a gene; V was cut back by 4 bases and J by 3 bases. Germline assignment: CDR1 SGHNT and CDR2 YYREEE (reference sequence). The length of the CDR3 is 15 residues. The variable domain in full, completed from reference TRBV5-4 and TRBJ2-5, reads ETGVTQSPTHLIKTRGQQVTLRCSSQSGHNTVSWYQQALGQGPQFIFQYYREEENGRGNFPPRFSGLQFPNYSSELNVNALELDDSALYLCASSQGLDWEETQYFGPGTRLLVL.

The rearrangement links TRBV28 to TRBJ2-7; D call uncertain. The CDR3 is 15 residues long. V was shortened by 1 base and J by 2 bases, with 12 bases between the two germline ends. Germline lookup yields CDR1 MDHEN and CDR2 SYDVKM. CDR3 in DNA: TGTGCCAGCAGTTTATCCAGTGACACCACCTACGAGCAGTACTTC. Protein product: CASSLSSDTTYEQYF.

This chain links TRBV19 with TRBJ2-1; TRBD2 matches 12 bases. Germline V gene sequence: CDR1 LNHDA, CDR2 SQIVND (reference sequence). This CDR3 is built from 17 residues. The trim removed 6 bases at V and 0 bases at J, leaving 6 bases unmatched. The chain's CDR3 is CASRTSGGSSSYNEQFF. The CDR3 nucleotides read TGTGCCAGTAGAACTAGCGGGGGGTCGAGCTCCTACAATGAGCAGTTCTTC.

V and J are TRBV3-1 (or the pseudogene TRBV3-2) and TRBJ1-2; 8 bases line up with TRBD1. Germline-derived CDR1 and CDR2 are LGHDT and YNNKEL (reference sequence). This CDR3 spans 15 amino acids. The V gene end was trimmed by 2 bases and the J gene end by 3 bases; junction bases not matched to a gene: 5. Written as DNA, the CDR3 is TGTGCCAGCAGCCAACTGACAGGGGATTACTATGGCTACACCTTC. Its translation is CASSQLTGDYYGYTF.

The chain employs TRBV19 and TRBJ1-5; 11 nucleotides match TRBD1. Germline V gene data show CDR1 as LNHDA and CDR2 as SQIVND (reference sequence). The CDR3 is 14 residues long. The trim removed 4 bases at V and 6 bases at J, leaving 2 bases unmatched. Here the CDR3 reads CASSRGQGVQPQHF. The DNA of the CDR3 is TGTGCCAGTAGTAGGGGACAGGGGGTTCAGCCCCAGCATTTT.

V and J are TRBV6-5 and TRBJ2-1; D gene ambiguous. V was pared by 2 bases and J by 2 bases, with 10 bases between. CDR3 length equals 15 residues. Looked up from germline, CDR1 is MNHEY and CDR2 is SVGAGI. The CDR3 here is CASSYTQGAYNEQFF. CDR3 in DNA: TGTGCCAGCAGTTACACTCAAGGAGCCTACAATGAGCAGTTCTTC.

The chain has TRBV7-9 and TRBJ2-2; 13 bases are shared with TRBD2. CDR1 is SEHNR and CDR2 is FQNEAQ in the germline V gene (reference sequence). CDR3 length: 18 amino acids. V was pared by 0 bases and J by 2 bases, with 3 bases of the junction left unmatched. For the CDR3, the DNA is TGTGCCAGCAGCTTAGCCGGGACTAGCGGGACAAACACCGGGGAGCTGTTTTTT. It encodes CASSLAGTSGTNTGELFF.

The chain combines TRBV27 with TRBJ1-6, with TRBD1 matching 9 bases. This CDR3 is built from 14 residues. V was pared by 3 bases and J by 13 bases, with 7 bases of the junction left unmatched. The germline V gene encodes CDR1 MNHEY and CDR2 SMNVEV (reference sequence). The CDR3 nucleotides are TGTGCCAGCAGTTTGGGGACAGGGTATTACCCCCTCCACTTT. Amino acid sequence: CASSLGTGYYPLHF.

The CDR3 bases are TGCAGCGTTGACCCTAGCGGGAGTGGCCACGAGCAGTACTTC. This encodes CSVDPSGSGHEQYF. The chain recombines TRBV29-1 with TRBJ2-7, with TRBD2 matching 10 bases. The CDR3 extends over 14 amino acids. V dropped 3 bases and J dropped 5; count of bases not matched to a gene: 7. In germline, CDR1 is SQVTM, CDR2 ANQGSEA.

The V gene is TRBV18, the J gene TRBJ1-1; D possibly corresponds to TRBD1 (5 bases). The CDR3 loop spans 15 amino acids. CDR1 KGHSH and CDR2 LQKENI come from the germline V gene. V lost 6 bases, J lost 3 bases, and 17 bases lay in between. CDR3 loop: CASSRQGEGYTEAFF. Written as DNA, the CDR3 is TGTGCCAGCTCGCGGCAGGGTGAAGGGTACACTGAAGCTTTCTTT. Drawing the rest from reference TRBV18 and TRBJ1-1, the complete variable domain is NAGVMQNPRHLVRRRGQEARLRCSPMKGHSHVYWYRQLPEEGLKFMVYLQKENIIDESGMPKERFSAEFPKEGPSILRIQQVVRGDSAAYFCASSRQGEGYTEAFFGQGTRLTVV.

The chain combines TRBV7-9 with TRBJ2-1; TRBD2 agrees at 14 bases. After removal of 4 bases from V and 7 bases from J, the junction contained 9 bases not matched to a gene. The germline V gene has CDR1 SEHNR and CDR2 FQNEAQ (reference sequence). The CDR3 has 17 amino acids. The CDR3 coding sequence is TGTGCCAGCAGCTACAAGACTAGCGGGAGGGTTGAGAATGAGCAGTTCTTC. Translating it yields CASSYKTSGRVENEQFF.

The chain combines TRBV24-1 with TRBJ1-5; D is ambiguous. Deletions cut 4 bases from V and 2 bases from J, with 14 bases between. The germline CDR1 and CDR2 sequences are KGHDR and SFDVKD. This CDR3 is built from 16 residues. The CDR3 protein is CATSDPTRDRNQPQHF. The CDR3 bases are TGTGCCACCAGTGACCCGACAAGGGATCGCAATCAGCCCCAGCATTTT.

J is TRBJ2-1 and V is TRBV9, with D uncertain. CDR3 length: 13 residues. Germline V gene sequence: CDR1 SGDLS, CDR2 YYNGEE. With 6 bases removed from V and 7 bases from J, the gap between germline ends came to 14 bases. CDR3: CASNVPGRNEQFF. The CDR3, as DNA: TGTGCCAGCAACGTCCCCGGGCGGAATGAGCAGTTCTTC.

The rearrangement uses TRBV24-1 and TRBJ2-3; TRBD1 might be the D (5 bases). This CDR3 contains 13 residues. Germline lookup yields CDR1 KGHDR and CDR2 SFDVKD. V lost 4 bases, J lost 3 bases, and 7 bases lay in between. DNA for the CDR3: TGTGCCACCAGTGAGACAGTTACAGATACGCAGTATTTT. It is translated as CATSETVTDTQYF.

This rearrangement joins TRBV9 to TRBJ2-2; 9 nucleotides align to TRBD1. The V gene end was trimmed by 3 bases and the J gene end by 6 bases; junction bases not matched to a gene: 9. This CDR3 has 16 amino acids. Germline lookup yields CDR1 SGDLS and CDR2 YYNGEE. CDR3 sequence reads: CASSGPGQGFSGELFF. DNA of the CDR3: TGTGCCAGCAGCGGCCCGGGACAGGGTTTCTCCGGGGAGCTGTTTTTT.

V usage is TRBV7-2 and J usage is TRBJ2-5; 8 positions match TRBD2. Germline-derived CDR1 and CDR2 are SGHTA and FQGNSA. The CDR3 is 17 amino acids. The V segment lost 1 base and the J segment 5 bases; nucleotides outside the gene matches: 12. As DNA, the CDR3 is TGTGCCAGCAGCTTAGTTGTCCTAGCGGGCATGGGGGAGACCCAGTACTTC. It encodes CASSLVVLAGMGETQYF.

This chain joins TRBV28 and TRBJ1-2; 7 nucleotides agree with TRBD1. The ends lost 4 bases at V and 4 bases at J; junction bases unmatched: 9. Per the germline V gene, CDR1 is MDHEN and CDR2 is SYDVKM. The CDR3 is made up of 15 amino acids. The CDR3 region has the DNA TGTGCCAGCAGTTCCCCGACAGGGAGGGCCTATGGCTACACCTTC. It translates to CASSSPTGRAYGYTF.

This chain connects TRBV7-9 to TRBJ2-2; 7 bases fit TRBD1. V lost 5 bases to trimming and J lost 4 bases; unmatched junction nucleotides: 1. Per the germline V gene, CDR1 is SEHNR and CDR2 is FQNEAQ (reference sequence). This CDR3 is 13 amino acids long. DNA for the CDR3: TGTGCCAGCAGCGGGACAGTCACCGGGGAGCTGTTTTTT. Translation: CASSGTVTGELFF.